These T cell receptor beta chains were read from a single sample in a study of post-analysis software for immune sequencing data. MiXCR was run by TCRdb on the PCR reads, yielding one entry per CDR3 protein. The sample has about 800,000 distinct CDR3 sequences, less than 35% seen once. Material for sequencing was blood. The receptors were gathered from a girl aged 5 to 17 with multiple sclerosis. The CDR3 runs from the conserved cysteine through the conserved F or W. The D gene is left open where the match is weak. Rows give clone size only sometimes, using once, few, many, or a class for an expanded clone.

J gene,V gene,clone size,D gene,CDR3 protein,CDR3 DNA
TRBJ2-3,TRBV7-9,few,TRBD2,CASSLDGRAEDTQYF,TGTGCCAGCAGCTTAGACGGGAGGGCGGAAGATACGCAGTATTTT
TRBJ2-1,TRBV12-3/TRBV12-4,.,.,CASSLSPTRENEQFF,TGTGCCAGCAGTTTGTCCCCCACCCGGGAGAATGAGCAGTTCTTC
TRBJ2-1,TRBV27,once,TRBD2,CASSPGLAGELYNEQFF,TGTGCCAGCAGTCCCGGCTTAGCGGGAGAGTTATACAATGAGCAGTTCTTC
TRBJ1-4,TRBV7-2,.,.,CASSFTASEGRGPTNEKLFF,TGTGCCAGCAGCTTCACCGCATCAGAGGGGCGGGGGCCAACTAATGAAAAACTGTTTTTT
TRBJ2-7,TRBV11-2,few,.,CASSSWGSLAYEQYF,TGTGCCAGCAGCTCCTGGGGGAGCCTCGCCTACGAGCAGTACTTC
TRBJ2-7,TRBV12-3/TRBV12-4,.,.,CASSSGHRYEQYF,TGTGCCAGCAGTTCTGGACACCGATACGAGCAGTACTTC
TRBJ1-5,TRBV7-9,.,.,CASTSSQGNQPQHF,TGTGCCAGCACCTCTTCCCAGGGTAATCAGCCCCAGCATTTT
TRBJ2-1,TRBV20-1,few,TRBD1,CSAKTGGLGEQFF,TGCAGTGCTAAAACAGGGGGGTTGGGTGAGCAGTTCTTC
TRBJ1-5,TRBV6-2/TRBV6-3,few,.,CASRKTGQYSNQPQHF,TGTGCCAGCAGGAAGACCGGACAGTATAGCAATCAGCCCCAGCATTTT
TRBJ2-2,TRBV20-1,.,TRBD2,CSARGLADTGELFF,TGCAGTGCCCGTGGACTAGCGGACACCGGGGAGCTGTTTTTT
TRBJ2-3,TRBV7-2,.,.,CASSPARGDTQYF,TGTGCCAGCAGCCCCGCCCGGGGAGATACGCAGTATTTT
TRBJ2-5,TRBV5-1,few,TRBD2,CASSLEGHPGLAQETQYF,TGCGCCAGCAGCTTGGAAGGACACCCGGGACTAGCACAAGAGACCCAGTACTTC
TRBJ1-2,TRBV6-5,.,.,CASSYSAGNNYGYTF,TGTGCCAGCAGTTACTCAGCCGGGAACAACTATGGCTACACCTTC
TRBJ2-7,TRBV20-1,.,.,CSAGARNSYNEQYF,TGCAGTGCTGGAGCGAGAAACTCCTACAATGAGCAGTACTTC
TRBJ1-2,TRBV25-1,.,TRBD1,CASSEGQRGYTF,TGTGCCAGCAGTGAGGGACAGCGGGGCTACACCTTC
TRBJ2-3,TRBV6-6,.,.,CASSGNRDTDTQYF,TGTGCCAGCAGCGGAAACCGGGACACAGATACGCAGTATTTT
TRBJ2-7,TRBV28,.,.,CASAPPGGSYEQYF,TGTGCCAGCGCCCCACCCGGGGGAAGCTACGAGCAGTACTTC
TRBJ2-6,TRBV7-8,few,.,CASSLRNPGANVLTF,TGTGCCAGCAGCTTAAGAAACCCTGGGGCCAACGTCCTGACTTTC
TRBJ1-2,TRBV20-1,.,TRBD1,CSAYTGQGPYGYTF,TGCAGTGCTTATACGGGACAGGGACCCTATGGCTACACCTTC
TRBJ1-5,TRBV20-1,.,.,CSAAWLNQPQHF,TGCAGTGCAGCGTGGCTAAATCAGCCCCAGCATTTT
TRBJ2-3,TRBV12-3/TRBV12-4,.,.,CASSLARGSQGDTQYF,TGTGCCAGCAGTTTAGCCCGCGGGTCCCAAGGGGATACGCAGTATTTT
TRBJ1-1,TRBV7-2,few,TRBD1,CASSSKPGTAKGFF,TGTGCCAGCAGCTCCAAACCCGGGACAGCGAAGGGTTTCTTT
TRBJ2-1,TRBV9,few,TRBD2,CASSVGFSGRGDEQFF,TGTGCCAGCAGCGTAGGTTTTAGCGGGAGGGGTGATGAGCAGTTCTTC
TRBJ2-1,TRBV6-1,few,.,CASSVGVYEQFF,TGTGCCAGCAGTGTGGGGGTCTATGAGCAGTTCTTC
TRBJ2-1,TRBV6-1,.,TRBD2,CASGTSGGEQFF,TGTGCCAGCGGGACTAGCGGCGGTGAGCAGTTCTTC
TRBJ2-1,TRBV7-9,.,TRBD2,CASSFGTSGREQFF,TGTGCCAGCAGCTTTGGGACTAGCGGGAGGGAGCAGTTCTTC
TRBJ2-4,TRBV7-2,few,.,CASRADPYNEQYF,TGTGCCAGCAGAGCGGACCCTTACAATGAGCAGTACTTC
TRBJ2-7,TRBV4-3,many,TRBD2,CASSQDVAGRSYEQYF,TGCGCCAGCAGCCAAGACGTAGCGGGACGCTCCTACGAGCAGTACTTC
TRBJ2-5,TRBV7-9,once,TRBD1,CASSYQTGGFGETQYF,TGTGCCAGCAGCTATCAGACAGGGGGCTTCGGCGAGACCCAGTACTTC
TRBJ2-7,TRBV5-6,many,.,CASSLFQRMREQYF,TGTGCCAGCAGCTTGTTCCAGCGTATGCGGGAGCAGTACTTC
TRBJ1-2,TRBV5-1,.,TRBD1,CASSSGQGTLANYGYTF,TGCGCCAGCAGCTCGGGACAGGGGACCCTAGCTAACTATGGCTACACCTTC
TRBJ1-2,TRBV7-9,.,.,CASSFPGGRNGYTF,TGTGCCAGCAGCTTCCCAGGCGGGAGAAATGGCTACACCTTC
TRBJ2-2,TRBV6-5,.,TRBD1,CASNRGPTGELFF,TGTGCCAGCAACAGGGGCCCCACCGGGGAGCTGTTTTTT
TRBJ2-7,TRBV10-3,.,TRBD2,CAISERGGYEQYF,TGTGCCATCAGTGAGCGGGGGGGCTACGAGCAGTACTTC
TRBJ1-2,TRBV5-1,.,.,CASSPTTSGYTF,TGCGCCAGCAGCCCGACGACAAGCGGCTACACCTTC
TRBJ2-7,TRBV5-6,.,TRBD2,CASSLGGAYGVREQYF,TGTGCCAGCAGCCTCGGGGGGGCTTACGGGGTCCGCGAGCAGTACTTC
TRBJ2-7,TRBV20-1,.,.,CSATDVDGVYEQYF,TGCAGTGCTACGGATGTTGACGGGGTCTACGAGCAGTACTTC
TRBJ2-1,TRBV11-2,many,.,CASSPSKLEQFF,TGTGCCAGCAGCCCCTCTAAGCTTGAGCAGTTCTTC
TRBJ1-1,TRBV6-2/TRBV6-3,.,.,CASSYRAARNTEAFF,TGTGCCAGCAGTTACCGGGCAGCAAGAAACACTGAAGCTTTCTTT
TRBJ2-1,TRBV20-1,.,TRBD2,CSASPPGAGGLNEQFF,TGCAGTGCTAGTCCCCCCGGGGCGGGAGGTCTCAATGAGCAGTTCTTC
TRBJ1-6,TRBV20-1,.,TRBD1,CSATNEAGTGTVGDYNSPLHF,TGCAGTGCTACCAATGAAGCCGGGACAGGGACTGTGGGAGACTATAATTCACCCCTCCACTTT